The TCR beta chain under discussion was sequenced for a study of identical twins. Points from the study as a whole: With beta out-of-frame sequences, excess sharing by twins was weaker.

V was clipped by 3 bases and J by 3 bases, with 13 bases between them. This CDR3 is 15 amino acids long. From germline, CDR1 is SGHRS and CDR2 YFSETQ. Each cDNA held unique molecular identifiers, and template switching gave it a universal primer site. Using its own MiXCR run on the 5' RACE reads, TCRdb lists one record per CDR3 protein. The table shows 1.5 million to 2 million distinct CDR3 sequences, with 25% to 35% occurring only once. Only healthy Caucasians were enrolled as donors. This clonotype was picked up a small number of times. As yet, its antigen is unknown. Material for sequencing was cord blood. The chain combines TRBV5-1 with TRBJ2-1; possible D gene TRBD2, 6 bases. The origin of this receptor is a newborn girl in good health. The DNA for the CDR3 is TGCGCCAGCAGCTCCCTGGGGGGATTCTACAATGAGCAGTTCTTC. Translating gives CASSSLGGFYNEQFF.